The present entry profiles one TCR beta chain with its context. Germline lookup yields CDR1 MNHEY and CDR2 SVGAGI. Trimming removed 8 bases from V and 1 base from J, with 9 bases in between. The CDR3 runs to 13 residues. Sample-barcoded 5' priming and a J-beta primer mix drove a second PCR of roughly 7 to 11 cycles. TCRdb analysed the 5' RACE reads with MiXCR anew, one entry per CDR3 protein. The table shows 650,000 or so distinct CDR3 sequences, with approximately 52% occurring only once. These data originate in a study of blood T cells in healthy people across ages. Individuals who donated were healthy Caucasians from Russia aged about 6 to 100.

The clonotype was recovered from a woman older than 75 in good health. The specimen was blood. V is TRBV6-5 and J is TRBJ2-4; D remains ambiguous. CDR3 loop: CASGVSAKNIQYF. Written as DNA, the CDR3 is TGTGCCAGCGGTGTTAGCGCCAAAAACATTCAGTACTTC.